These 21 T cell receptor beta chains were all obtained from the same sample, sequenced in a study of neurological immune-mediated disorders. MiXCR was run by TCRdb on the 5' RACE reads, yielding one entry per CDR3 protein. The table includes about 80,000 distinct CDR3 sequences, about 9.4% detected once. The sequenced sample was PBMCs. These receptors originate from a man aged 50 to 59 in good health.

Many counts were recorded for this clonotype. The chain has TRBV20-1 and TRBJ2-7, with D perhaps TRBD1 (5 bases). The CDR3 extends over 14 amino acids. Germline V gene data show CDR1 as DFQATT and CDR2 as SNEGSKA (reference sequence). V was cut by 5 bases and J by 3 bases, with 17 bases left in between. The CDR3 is CSARRTGAYYEQYF. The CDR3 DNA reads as TGCAGTGCTCGACGTACTGGGGCGTACTACGAGCAGTACTTC.

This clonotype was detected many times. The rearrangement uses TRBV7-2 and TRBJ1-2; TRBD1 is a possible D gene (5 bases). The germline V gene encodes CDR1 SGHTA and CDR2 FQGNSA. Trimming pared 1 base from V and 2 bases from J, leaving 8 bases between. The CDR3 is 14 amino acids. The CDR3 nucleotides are TGTGCCAGCAGCTTAGGGGCAGGGAACTATGGCTACACCTTC. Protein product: CASSLGAGNYGYTF.

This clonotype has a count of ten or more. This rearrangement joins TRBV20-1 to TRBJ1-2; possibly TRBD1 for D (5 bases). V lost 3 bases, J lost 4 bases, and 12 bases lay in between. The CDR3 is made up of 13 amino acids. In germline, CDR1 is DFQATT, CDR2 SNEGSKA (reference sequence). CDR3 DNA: TGCAGTGCTAGCAGGGCGAGCGGCTATGGCTACACCTTC. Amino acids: CSASRASGYGYTF.

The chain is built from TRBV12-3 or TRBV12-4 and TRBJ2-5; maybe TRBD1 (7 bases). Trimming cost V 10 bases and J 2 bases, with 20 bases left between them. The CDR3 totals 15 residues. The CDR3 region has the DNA TGTGCCAAAAGTTTAAGGAGGGGGCAGCAAGAGACCCAGTACTTC. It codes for CAKSLRRGQQETQYF.

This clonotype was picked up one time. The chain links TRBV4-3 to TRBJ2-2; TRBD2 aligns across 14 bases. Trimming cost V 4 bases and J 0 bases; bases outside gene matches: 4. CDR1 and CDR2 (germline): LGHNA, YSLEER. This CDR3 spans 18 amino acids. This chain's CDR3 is CASSPGLAGASNTGELFF. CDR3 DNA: TGCGCCAGCAGCCCGGGACTAGCGGGAGCGTCGAACACCGGGGAGCTGTTTTTT.

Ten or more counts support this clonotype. The CDR3 region is CASSLQGEVGYTF. DNA for the CDR3: TGCGCCAGCAGCCTACAGGGTGAGGTTGGCTACACCTTC. V is TRBV5-1 and J is TRBJ1-2, with a weak D call TRBD1 (6 bases). The CDR3 runs to 13 residues. Germline loops: CDR1 SGHRS, CDR2 YFSETQ. Trimming left V 4 bases short and J 7 bases short, with 14 bases between.

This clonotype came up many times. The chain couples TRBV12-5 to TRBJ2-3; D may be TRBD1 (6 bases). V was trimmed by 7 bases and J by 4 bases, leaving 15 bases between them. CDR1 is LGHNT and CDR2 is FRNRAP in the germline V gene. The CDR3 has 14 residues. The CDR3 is CASAPNTGSDTQYF. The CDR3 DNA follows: TGTGCTAGTGCCCCAAACACAGGGTCAGATACGCAGTATTTT.

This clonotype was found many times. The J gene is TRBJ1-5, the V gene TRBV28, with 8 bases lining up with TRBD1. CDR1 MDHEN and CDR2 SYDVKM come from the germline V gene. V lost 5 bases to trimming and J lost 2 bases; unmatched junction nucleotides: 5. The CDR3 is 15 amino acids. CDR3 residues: CASSTGQGGNQPQHF. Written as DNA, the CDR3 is TGTGCCAGCAGTACTGGACAGGGTGGCAATCAGCCCCAGCATTTT.

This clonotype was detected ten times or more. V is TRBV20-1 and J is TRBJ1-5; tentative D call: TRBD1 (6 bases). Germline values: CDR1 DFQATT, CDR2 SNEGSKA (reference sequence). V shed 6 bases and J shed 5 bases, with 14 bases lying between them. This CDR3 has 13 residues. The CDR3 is CSAKTGLYQPQHF. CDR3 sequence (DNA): TGCAGTGCGAAAACAGGGTTGTATCAGCCCCAGCATTTT.

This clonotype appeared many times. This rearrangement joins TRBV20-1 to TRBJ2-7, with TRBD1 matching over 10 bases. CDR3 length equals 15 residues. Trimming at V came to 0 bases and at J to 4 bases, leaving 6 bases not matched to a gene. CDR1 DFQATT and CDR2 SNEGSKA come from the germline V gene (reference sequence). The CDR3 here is CSARDPTGGRYEQYF. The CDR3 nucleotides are TGCAGTGCTAGAGATCCGACAGGGGGCAGGTACGAGCAGTACTTC.

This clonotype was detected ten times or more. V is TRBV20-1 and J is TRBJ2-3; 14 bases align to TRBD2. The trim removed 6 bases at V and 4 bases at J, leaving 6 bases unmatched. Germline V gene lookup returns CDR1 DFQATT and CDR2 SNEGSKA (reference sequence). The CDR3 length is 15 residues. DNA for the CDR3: TGCAGTGCAGGGACTAGCGGGAGTTCTCCAGATACGCAGTATTTT. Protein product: CSAGTSGSSPDTQYF.

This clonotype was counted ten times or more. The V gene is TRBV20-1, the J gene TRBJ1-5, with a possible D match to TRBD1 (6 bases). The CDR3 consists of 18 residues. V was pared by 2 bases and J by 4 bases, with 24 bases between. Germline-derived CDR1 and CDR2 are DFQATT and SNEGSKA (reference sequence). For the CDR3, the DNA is TGCAGTGCTAGAACAGCCGACAGGTGGGGGGAAAGTAATCAGCCCCAGCATTTT. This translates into CSARTADRWGESNQPQHF.

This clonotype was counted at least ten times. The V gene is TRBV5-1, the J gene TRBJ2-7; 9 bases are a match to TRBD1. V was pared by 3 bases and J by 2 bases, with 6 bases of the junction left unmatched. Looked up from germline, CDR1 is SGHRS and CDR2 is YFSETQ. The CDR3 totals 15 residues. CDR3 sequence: CASSYGTGTTYEQYF. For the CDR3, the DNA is TGCGCCAGCAGCTACGGGACAGGGACAACCTACGAGCAGTACTTC. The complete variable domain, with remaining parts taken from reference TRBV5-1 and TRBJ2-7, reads KAGVTQTPRYLIKTRGQQVTLSCSPISGHRSVSWYQQTPGQGLQFLFEYFSETQRNKGNFPGRFSGRQFSNSRSEMNVSTLELGDSALYLCASSYGTGTTYEQYFGPGTRLTVT.

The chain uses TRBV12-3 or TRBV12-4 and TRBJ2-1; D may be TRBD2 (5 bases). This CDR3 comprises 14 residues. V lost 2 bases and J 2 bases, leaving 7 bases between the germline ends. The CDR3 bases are TGTGCCAGCAGTTTAAATAGCGCCTACAATGAGCAGTTCTTC. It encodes CASSLNSAYNEQFF.

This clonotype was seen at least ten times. For the CDR3, the DNA is TGTGCCAGCAGCTGGATGGGGTTGGACGAGCAGTACTTC. Encoded protein: CASSWMGLDEQYF. V and J are TRBV7-8 and TRBJ2-7; D is uncertain. Trimming removed 4 bases at V and 5 bases at J, with 12 bases between. Germline V gene sequence: CDR1 SGHVS, CDR2 FQNEAQ. This CDR3 comprises 13 residues.

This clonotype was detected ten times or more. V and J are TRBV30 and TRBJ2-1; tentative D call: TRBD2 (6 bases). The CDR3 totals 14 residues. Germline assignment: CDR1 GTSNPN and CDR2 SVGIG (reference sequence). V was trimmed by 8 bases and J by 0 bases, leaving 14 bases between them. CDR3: CAGQAGNSYNEQFF. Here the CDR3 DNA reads TGTGCCGGTCAGGCGGGAAACTCCTACAATGAGCAGTTCTTC.

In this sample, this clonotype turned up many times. The CDR3 loop is CASSSKREVVETQYF. For the CDR3, the DNA is TGTGCCAGCAGTTCAAAGCGGGAGGTGGTGGAGACCCAGTACTTC. This sequence joins TRBV6-5 and TRBJ2-5; 9 positions match TRBD2. Germline V lookup: CDR1 MNHEY, CDR2 SVGAGI. The V gene end was trimmed by 4 bases and the J gene end by 5 bases; junction bases not matched to a gene: 8. CDR3 length equals 15 residues.

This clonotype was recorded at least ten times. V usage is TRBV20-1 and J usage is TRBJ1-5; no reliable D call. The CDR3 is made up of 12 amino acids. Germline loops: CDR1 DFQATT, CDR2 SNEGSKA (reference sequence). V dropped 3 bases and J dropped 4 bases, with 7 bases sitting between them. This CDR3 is CSASSGNQPQHF. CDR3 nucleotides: TGCAGTGCTAGTTCGGGGAATCAGCCCCAGCATTTT.

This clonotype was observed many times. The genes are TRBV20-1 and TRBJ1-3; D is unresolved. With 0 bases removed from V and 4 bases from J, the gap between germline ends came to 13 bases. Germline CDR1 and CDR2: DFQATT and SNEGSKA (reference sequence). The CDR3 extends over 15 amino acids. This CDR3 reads CSARESLRSGNTIYF. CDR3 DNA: TGCAGTGCTAGAGAATCGCTTAGGAGCGGAAACACCATATATTTT.

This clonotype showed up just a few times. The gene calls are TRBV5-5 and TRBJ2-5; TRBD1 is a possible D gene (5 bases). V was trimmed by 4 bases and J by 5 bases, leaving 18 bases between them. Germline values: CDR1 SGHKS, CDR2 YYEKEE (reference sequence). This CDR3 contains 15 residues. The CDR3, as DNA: TGTGCCAGCAGCCCGCGACTGGGGCAGGATGAGACCCAGTACTTC. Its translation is CASSPRLGQDETQYF. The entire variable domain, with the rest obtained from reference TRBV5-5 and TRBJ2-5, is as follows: DAGVTQSPTHLIKTRGQQVTLRCSPISGHKSVSWYQQVLGQGPQFIFQYYEKEERGRGNFPDRFSARQFPNYSSELNVNALLLGDSALYLCASSPRLGQDETQYFGPGTRLLVL.

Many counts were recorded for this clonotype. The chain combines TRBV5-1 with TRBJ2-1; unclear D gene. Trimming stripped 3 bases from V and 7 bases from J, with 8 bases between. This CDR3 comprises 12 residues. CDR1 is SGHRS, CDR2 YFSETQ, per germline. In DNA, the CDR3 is TGCGCCAGCAGCTCTCCGGCGAATGAGCAGTTCTTC. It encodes CASSSPANEQFF.